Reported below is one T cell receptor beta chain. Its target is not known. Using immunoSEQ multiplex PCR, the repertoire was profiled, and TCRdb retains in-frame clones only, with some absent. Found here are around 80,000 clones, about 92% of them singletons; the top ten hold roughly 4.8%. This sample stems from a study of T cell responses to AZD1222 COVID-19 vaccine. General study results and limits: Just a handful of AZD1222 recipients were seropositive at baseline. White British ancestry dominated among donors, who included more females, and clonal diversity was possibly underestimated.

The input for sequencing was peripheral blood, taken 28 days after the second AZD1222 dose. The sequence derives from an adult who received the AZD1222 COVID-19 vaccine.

The CDR3 nucleotides read TGCGCCAGCAGCTTGAGTTTCGGGGGAAGCTATGGCTACACCTTC. Translation gives CASSLSFGGSYGYTF. V usage is TRBV5-1 and J usage is TRBJ1-2; D possibly corresponds to TRBD1 (5 bases). The V and J ends lost 1 base and 4 bases respectively, with 14 bases between them. CDR1 is SGHRS and CDR2 is YFSETQ in the germline V gene. There are 15 residues in the CDR3.